The 30 T cell receptor beta chains below were found in one sample sequenced in a study of blood T cell repertoires in COVID-19. The protocol was immunoSEQ multiplex PCR, while the TCRdb copy is restricted to in-frame clones and leaves out a portion. Of 100,000 to 150,000 clones listed, about four fifths were seen once; the top ten hold approximately 35%. Sequencing was done on a sample of peripheral blood. The receptors shown here come from a man between 40 and 49 years old with active or convalescent COVID-19.

This clone has just a few counts. The V and J genes are TRBV7-2 and TRBJ2-3; 9 nucleotides match TRBD1. Germline V gene data show CDR1 as SGHTA and CDR2 as FQGNSA. This CDR3 has 15 amino acids. The V segment lost 5 bases and the J segment 6 bases; nucleotides outside the gene matches: 9. The DNA of the CDR3 is TGTGCCAGCAGCAGGAACCGGGACAGGGTCGATACGCAGTATTTT. Residues: CASSRNRDRVDTQYF.

The chain has TRBV6-1 and TRBJ1-3; D remains ambiguous. Trimming left V 2 bases short and J 10 bases short, with 15 bases between. This CDR3 has 14 amino acids. Germline assignment: CDR1 MNHNS and CDR2 SASEGT. The DNA for the CDR3 is TGTGCCAGCAGTGAATCAGTATCCCCATCGACCATATATTTT. Amino acid sequence: CASSESVSPSTIYF.

This clone was observed once. V gene TRBV4-2 combines with J gene TRBJ2-2; TRBD2 might be the D (7 bases). The CDR3 contains 13 residues. Germline loops: CDR1 LGHNA, CDR2 YNFKEQ. V lost 8 bases to trimming and J lost 7 bases, with 14 bases between them. Written as DNA, the CDR3 is TGTGCCAGCTACAGAGGGGGGGGCGGGGAGCTGTTTTTT. Translation: CASYRGGGGELFF.

The chain couples TRBV29-1 to TRBJ1-4; perhaps TRBD1 as D (5 bases). CDR1 and CDR2 (germline): SQVTM, ANQGSEA. Trimming took 8 bases from V and 8 from J, leaving 18 bases between them. The CDR3 contains 13 residues. In nucleotides, the CDR3 is TGCAGCTTTCGACAGTCTGCGATAGAAAAACTGTTTTTT. Translating gives CSFRQSAIEKLFF.

The chain combines TRBV6-5 with TRBJ1-2, with D maybe TRBD1 (5 bases). Per germline, CDR1 MNHEY and CDR2 SVGAGI. This CDR3 comprises 13 residues. V was trimmed by 6 bases and J by 7 bases, leaving 15 bases between them. CDR3 sequence: CASRWDGEGGYTF. The DNA of the CDR3 is TGTGCCAGCAGATGGGACGGGGAGGGTGGCTACACCTTC.

This clone was seen just once. The chain recombines TRBV24-1 with TRBJ2-1, with D maybe TRBD1 (6 bases). The V gene's germline CDR1 is KGHDR and CDR2 SFDVKD. V lost 4 bases and J lost 5, with 11 bases in between. This CDR3 has 14 amino acids. The chain's CDR3 is CATSDPRGNNEQFF. In nucleotides, the CDR3 is TGTGCCACCAGTGACCCGAGGGGGAACAATGAGCAGTTCTTC.

The chain recombines TRBV6-5 with TRBJ1-1; TRBD1 agrees at 9 bases. The CDR3 spans 15 residues. J gave up 0 bases and V 2 bases, and 1 base lay outside the gene matches. Germline V gene lookup returns CDR1 MNHEY and CDR2 SVGAGI. CDR3 amino acids: CASSYGDRVNTEAFF. The DNA for the CDR3 is TGTGCCAGCAGTTACGGGGACAGGGTGAACACTGAAGCTTTCTTT.

This clone was observed a single time. The chain recombines TRBV5-1 with TRBJ1-4; 8 nucleotides line up with TRBD1. Germline CDR1 reads SGHRS; CDR2 reads YFSETQ. This CDR3 has 15 amino acids. V lost 4 bases, J lost 8 bases, and 10 bases stayed unmatched. CDR3 sequence (DNA): TGCGCCAGCAGCACCGGGACAGGAGGCACCGAAAAACTGTTTTTT. This encodes CASSTGTGGTEKLFF.

This clone was observed a few times. The V gene is TRBV29-1, the J gene TRBJ1-2; D remains ambiguous. Trimming shortened V by 5 bases and J by 6 bases, and 10 bases separated the two germline ends. This CDR3 is 11 amino acids long. Per the germline V gene, CDR1 is SQVTM and CDR2 is ANQGSEA. Here the CDR3 DNA reads TGCAGCGTTTGGGCGGGAGATGGCTACACCTTC. This translates into CSVWAGDGYTF.

The chain uses TRBV6-1 and TRBJ2-5; TRBD2 might be the D (6 bases). Germline CDR1 MNHNS, CDR2 SASEGT. V was pared by 4 bases and J by 0 bases, with 24 bases between. The CDR3 is 19 residues long. CDR3 coding DNA: TGTGCCAGCAGTGCTTCCGCCTCGTTGCTAGCGCCCTACCAAGAGACCCAGTACTTC. This gives the protein CASSASASLLAPYQETQYF.

V and J are TRBV15 and TRBJ1-1; D is ambiguous. The germline CDR1 and CDR2 sequences are LNHNV and YYDKDF (reference sequence). The ends were cut back, 9 bases at V and 5 bases at J, with 22 bases in the middle. This CDR3 is 15 amino acids long. The CDR3 protein is CATKITRGVSTEAFF. The DNA of the CDR3 is TGTGCCACGAAAATCACCCGCGGGGTATCAACTGAAGCTTTCTTT. The complete variable domain, with remaining parts taken from reference TRBV15 and TRBJ1-1, reads DAMVIQNPRYQVTQFGKPVTLSCSQTLNHNVMYWYQQKSSQAPKLLFHYYDKDFNNEADTPDNFQSRRPNTSFCFLDIRSPGLGDTAMYLCATKITRGVSTEAFFGQGTRLTVV.

The CDR3 loop is CASSTGPRDTEAFF. The CDR3 coding sequence is TGTGCCAGCAGTACCGGGCCGAGGGACACTGAAGCTTTCTTT. The rearrangement joins TRBV6-5 to TRBJ1-1; no firm D call. V shed 5 bases and J shed 3 bases, with 13 bases lying between them. In germline, CDR1 is MNHEY, CDR2 SVGAGI. CDR3 size: 14 residues.

The CDR3 protein is CASSFGTPNTGELFF. The CDR3 DNA is TGTGCCAGCAGCTTCGGGACACCGAACACCGGGGAGCTGTTTTTT. V usage is TRBV5-4 and J usage is TRBJ2-2, with a possible D match to TRBD1 (6 bases). Trimming removed 2 bases at V and 0 bases at J, with 8 bases between. Germline V gene lookup returns CDR1 SGHNT and CDR2 YYREEE (reference sequence). This CDR3 has 15 amino acids.

This clone was seen only once. The sample carries other DNA sequences with the same CDR3. The chain couples TRBV27 to TRBJ1-5; no definite D call. This CDR3 has 13 amino acids. The V gene's germline CDR1 is MNHEY and CDR2 SMNVEV (reference sequence). Trimming left V 5 bases short and J 4 bases short, with 9 bases between. For the CDR3, the DNA is TGTGCCAGCAGTCGAACCGGGAATCAGCCCCAGCATTTT. This sequence encodes CASSRTGNQPQHF.

The genes are TRBV6-5 and TRBJ1-2; no reliable D call. V was shortened by 6 bases and J by 6 bases, with 5 bases between the two germline ends. This CDR3 comprises 10 residues. Germline V lookup: CDR1 MNHEY, CDR2 SVGAGI. The CDR3 reads CASRRDGYTF. The CDR3 bases are TGTGCCAGCAGACGGGATGGCTACACCTTC.

The V gene is TRBV5-5, the J gene TRBJ1-2; no firm D call. V gave up 0 bases and J gave up 4 bases, with 10 bases separating them. CDR1 and CDR2 (germline): SGHKS, YYEKEE (reference sequence). The CDR3 has 14 amino acids. The CDR3 bases are TGTGCCAGCAGCTTGGAAGCGGGTCCCTATGGCTACACCTTC. Amino acids: CASSLEAGPYGYTF.

This chain links TRBV5-4 with TRBJ1-1; D gene ambiguous. V was pared by 2 bases and J by 3 bases, with 11 bases between. The CDR3 is made up of 14 amino acids. Germline V lookup: CDR1 SGHNT, CDR2 YYREEE (reference sequence). This chain's CDR3 is CASSFGREDTEAFF. The CDR3 DNA reads as TGTGCCAGCAGCTTCGGTCGCGAGGACACTGAAGCTTTCTTT.

This chain uses TRBV7-9 with TRBJ1-5; possible D gene TRBD1, 5 bases. Germline V gives CDR1 SEHNR, CDR2 FQNEAQ (reference sequence). The CDR3 sequence is 13 residues long. Trimming shortened V by 4 bases and J by 1 base, and 5 bases separated the two germline ends. The CDR3, as DNA: TGTGCCAGCAGCTCAGGGAGCAATCAGCCCCAGCATTTT. Translation: CASSSGSNQPQHF. The whole variable domain, filled in from reference TRBV7-9 and TRBJ1-5, reads DTGVSQNPRHKITKRGQNVTFRCDPISEHNRLYWYRQTLGQGPEFLTYFQNEAQLEKSRLLSDRFSAERPKGSFSTLEIQRTEQGDSAMYLCASSSGSNQPQHFGDGTRLSIL.

Only one count was recorded for this clone. The chain recombines TRBV7-2 with TRBJ2-1; D is possibly TRBD2 (6 bases). The CDR3 covers 15 residues. In germline, CDR1 is SGHTA, CDR2 FQGNSA. V was pared by 1 base and J by 4 bases, with 11 bases between. The CDR3 is CASSLEGGQYNEQFF. As DNA, the CDR3 is TGTGCCAGCAGCTTAGAGGGAGGACAATACAATGAGCAGTTCTTC.

The CDR3 spells CSVTRLLAKNIQYF. In DNA form, the CDR3 reads TGCAGCGTGACTAGACTCTTAGCCAAAAACATTCAGTACTTC. The chain has TRBV29-1 and TRBJ2-4; D perhaps matches TRBD2 (6 bases). Germline CDR1 and CDR2: SQVTM and ANQGSEA. The CDR3 loop spans 14 amino acids. Trimming removed 6 bases from V and 0 bases from J, with 12 bases in between.

The genes are TRBV3-1 (or the pseudogene TRBV3-2) and TRBJ2-7, with 8 nucleotides matching TRBD2. Germline V gene lookup returns CDR1 LGHDT and CDR2 YNNKEL (reference sequence). J lost 2 bases, V lost 8 bases, and 11 bases had no gene match. CDR3 length: 15 amino acids. As DNA, the CDR3 is TGTGCCAGCGCCCCGGGTACAGCGGGGGCCTACGAGCAGTACTTC. Amino acid sequence: CASAPGTAGAYEQYF.

This rearrangement joins TRBV5-4 to TRBJ2-1; no definite D call. The CDR3 covers 13 residues. From germline, CDR1 is SGHNT and CDR2 YYREEE (reference sequence). Between the trimmed V and J ends, which lost 3 bases and 4 bases, there was a span of 8 bases. The CDR3 region is CASSSVRYNEQFF. Written as DNA, the CDR3 is TGTGCCAGCAGCTCCGTGCGGTACAATGAGCAGTTCTTC.

This clone has only one observation. The chain uses TRBV6-6 and TRBJ1-5, with D unresolved. CDR3 length: 15 residues. CDR1 MNHNY and CDR2 SVGAGI come from the germline V gene (reference sequence). Trimming stripped 0 bases from V and 4 bases from J, with 10 bases between. The CDR3 sequence is CASSYSRRENQPQHF. CDR3 nucleotide sequence: TGTGCCAGCAGTTACTCCCGACGGGAGAATCAGCCCCAGCATTTT.

The chain couples TRBV7-2 to TRBJ1-2; no clear D gene. Between the trimmed V and J ends, which lost 1 base and 8 bases, there was a span of 14 bases. CDR3 length equals 14 residues. Germline V CDR1 and CDR2: SGHTA, FQGNSA. The CDR3 here is CASSLGTADGGYTF. Here the CDR3 DNA reads TGTGCCAGCAGCTTAGGAACAGCCGATGGAGGCTACACCTTC.

The rearrangement joins TRBV11-2 to TRBJ1-6; the D is unclear. The CDR3 covers 15 residues. The V gene's germline CDR1 is SGHAT and CDR2 FQNNGV. Trimming stripped 1 base from V and 6 bases from J, with 10 bases between. The CDR3 DNA follows: TGTGCCAGCAGCTTAGTACCGCTAGGTAATTCACCCCTCCACTTT. Translation: CASSLVPLGNSPLHF.

J is TRBJ2-1 and V is TRBV6-5; the D gene is possibly TRBD2 (6 bases). Germline V gene sequence: CDR1 MNHEY, CDR2 SVGAGI. The CDR3 totals 14 residues. The ends were cut back, 3 bases at V and 3 bases at J, with 9 bases in the middle. The CDR3 loop reads CASSYGRYYNEQFF. The CDR3 coding sequence is TGTGCCAGCAGTTATGGGAGGTACTACAATGAGCAGTTCTTC.

For the CDR3, the DNA is TGTGCCACCAGTGAGGCGACAGGGGAAGAGACCCAGTACTTC. Translated, it gives CATSEATGEETQYF. This sequence joins TRBV24-1 and TRBJ2-5; 8 bases agree with TRBD1. This CDR3 spans 14 amino acids. Germline CDR1 and CDR2: KGHDR and SFDVKD. Unmatched junction bases numbered 3, after V lost 4 bases and J lost 3 bases.

This chain joins TRBV19 and TRBJ2-3, with 7 nucleotides matching TRBD2. The ends lost 4 bases at V and 2 bases at J; junction bases unmatched: 6. The CDR3 spans 15 residues. Germline values: CDR1 LNHDA, CDR2 SQIVND (reference sequence). Here the CDR3 reads CASSSGGLHTDTQYF. The DNA of the CDR3 is TGTGCCAGTAGTAGCGGGGGACTGCACACAGATACGCAGTATTTT.

The V call is TRBV5-4, the J call TRBJ1-1; D may be TRBD1 (6 bases). V lost 2 bases and J 3 bases, leaving 11 bases between the germline ends. CDR1 SGHNT and CDR2 YYREEE come from the germline V gene (reference sequence). The CDR3 is 14 residues long. The CDR3 loop is CASSLTGMDTEAFF. The CDR3 DNA sequence: TGTGCCAGCAGCTTAACAGGGATGGACACTGAAGCTTTCTTT.

This clone was detected many times. This sequence joins TRBV30 and TRBJ1-5, with TRBD1 as a possible D gene (5 bases). V was cut by 1 base and J by 2 bases, with 9 bases left in between. The CDR3 has 14 residues. Germline values: CDR1 GTSNPN, CDR2 SVGIG (reference sequence). The DNA for the CDR3 is TGTGCCTGGAGTGAATTAGGGGGCAATCAGCCCCAGCATTTT. Protein sequence: CAWSELGGNQPQHF.